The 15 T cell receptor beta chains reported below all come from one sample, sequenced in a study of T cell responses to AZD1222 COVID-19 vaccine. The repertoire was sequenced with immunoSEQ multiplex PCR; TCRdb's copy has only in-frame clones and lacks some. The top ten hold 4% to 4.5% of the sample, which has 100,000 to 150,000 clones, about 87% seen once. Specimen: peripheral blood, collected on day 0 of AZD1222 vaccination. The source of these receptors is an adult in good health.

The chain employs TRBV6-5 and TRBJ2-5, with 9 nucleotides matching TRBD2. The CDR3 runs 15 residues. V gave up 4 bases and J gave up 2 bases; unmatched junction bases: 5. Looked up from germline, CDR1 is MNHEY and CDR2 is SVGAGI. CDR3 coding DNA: TGTGCCAGCAGTTCAGGACTAGCGATACAAGAGACCCAGTACTTC. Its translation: CASSSGLAIQETQYF.

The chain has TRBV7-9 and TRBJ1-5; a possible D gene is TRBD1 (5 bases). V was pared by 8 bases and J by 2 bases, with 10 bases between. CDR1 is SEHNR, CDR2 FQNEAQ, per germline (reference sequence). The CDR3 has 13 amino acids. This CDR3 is CASAGGGNQPQHF. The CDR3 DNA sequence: TGTGCCAGCGCTGGGGGGGGCAATCAGCCCCAGCATTTT.

The CDR3 nucleotides read TGTGCCAGCAGTGGGCTAGGACTAGGGCAAGAGACCCAGTACTTC. This sequence encodes CASSGLGLGQETQYF. The rearrangement uses TRBV25-1 and TRBJ2-5; 7 bases match TRBD2. The V segment lost 4 bases and the J segment 2 bases; nucleotides outside the gene matches: 7. CDR1 is MGHDK, CDR2 SYGVNS, per germline. The CDR3 consists of 15 residues. The full variable domain, with the rest looked up from reference TRBV25-1 and TRBJ2-5, is EADIYQTPRYLVIGTGKKITLECSQTMGHDKMYWYQQDPGMELHLIHYSYGVNSTEKGDLSSESTVSRIRTEHFPLTLESARPSHTSQYLCASSGLGLGQETQYFGPGTRLLVL.

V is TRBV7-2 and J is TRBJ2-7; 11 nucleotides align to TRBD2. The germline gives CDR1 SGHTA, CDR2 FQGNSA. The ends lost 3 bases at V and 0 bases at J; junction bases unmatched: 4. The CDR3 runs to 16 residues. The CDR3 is CASSLSGTSGSYEQYF. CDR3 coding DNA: TGTGCCAGCAGCTTGTCCGGGACTAGCGGCTCCTACGAGCAGTACTTC.

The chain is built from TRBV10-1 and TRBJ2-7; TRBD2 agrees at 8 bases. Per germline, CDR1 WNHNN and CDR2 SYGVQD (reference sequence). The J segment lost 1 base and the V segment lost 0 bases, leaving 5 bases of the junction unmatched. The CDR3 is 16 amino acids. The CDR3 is CASSESSSGTSYEQYF. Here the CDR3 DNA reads TGCGCCAGCAGTGAGTCGAGTAGCGGGACATCCTACGAGCAGTACTTC.

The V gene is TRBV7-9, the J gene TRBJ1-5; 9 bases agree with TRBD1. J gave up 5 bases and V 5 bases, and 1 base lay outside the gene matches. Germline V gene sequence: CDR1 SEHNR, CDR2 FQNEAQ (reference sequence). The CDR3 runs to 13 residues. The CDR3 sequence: CASSRTGDQPQHF. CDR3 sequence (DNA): TGTGCCAGCAGCCGGACAGGGGATCAGCCCCAGCATTTT.

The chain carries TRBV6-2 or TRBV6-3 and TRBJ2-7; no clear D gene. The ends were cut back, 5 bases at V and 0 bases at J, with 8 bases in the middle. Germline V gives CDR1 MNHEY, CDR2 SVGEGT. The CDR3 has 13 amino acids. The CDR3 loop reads CASSANPSYEQYF. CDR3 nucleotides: TGTGCCAGCAGTGCGAACCCCTCCTACGAGCAGTACTTC.

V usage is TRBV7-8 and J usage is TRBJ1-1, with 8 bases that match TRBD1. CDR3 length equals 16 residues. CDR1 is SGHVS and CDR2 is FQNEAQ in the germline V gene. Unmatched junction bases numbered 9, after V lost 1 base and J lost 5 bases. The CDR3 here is CASSLGPETGETEAFF. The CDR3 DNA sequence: TGTGCCAGCAGCTTAGGCCCGGAGACAGGGGAGACTGAAGCTTTCTTT.

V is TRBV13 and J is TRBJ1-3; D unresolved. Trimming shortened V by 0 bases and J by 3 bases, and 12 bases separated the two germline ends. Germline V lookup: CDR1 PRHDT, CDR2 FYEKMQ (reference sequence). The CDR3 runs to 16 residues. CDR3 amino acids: CASSLGRPVYGNTIYF. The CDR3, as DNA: TGTGCCAGCAGCTTAGGTCGCCCGGTATATGGAAACACCATATATTTT.

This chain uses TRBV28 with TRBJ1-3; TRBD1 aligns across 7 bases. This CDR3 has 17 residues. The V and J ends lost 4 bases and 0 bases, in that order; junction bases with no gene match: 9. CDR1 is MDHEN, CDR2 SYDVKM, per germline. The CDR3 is CASSSSTGAPSGNTIYF. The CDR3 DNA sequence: TGTGCCAGCAGTTCCTCAACAGGGGCTCCCTCTGGAAACACCATATATTTT.

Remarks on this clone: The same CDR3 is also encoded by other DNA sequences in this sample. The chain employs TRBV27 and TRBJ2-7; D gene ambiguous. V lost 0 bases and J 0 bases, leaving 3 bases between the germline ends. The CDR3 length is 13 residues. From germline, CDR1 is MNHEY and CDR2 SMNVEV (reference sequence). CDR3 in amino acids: CASSLSVSYEQYF. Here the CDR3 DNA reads TGTGCCAGCAGTTTATCGGTCTCCTACGAGCAGTACTTC.

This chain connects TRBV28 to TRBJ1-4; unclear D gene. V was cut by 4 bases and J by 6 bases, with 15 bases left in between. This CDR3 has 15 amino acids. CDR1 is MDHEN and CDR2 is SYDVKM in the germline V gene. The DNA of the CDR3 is TGTGCCAGCAGTTCCTTACAGTCGATCCATGAAAAACTGTTTTTT. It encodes CASSSLQSIHEKLFF.

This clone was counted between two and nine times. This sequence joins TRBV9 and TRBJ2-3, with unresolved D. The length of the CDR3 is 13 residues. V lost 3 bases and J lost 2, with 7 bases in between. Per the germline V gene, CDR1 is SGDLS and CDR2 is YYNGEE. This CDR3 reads CASSAYNTDTQYF. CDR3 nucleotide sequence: TGTGCCAGCAGCGCGTACAACACAGATACGCAGTATTTT.

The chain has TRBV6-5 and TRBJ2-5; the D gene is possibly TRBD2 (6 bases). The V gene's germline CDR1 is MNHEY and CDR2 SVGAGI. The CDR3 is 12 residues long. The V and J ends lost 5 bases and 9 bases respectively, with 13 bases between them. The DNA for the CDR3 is TGTGCCAGCAGTCCAGCCCCGGGGGCCCAGTACTTC. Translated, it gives CASSPAPGAQYF.

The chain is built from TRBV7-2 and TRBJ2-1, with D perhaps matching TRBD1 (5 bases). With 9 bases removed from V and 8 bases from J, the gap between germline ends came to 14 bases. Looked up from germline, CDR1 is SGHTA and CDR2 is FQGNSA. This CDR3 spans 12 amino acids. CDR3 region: CASSSRVDEQFF. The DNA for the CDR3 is TGTGCCAGTAGTTCCAGGGTTGATGAGCAGTTCTTC.